This T cell receptor (beta chain) is from a study of shared clonotypes between healthy human individuals. The CDR3 is 14 residues long. Looked up from germline, CDR1 is KGHSH and CDR2 is LQKENI. The ends were cut back, 4 bases at V and 4 bases at J, with 11 bases in the middle. The repertoire was sequenced with immunoSEQ multiplex PCR; TCRdb's copy has only in-frame clones and lacks some. The table lists a few million clones, about 90% of them singletons. Sequenced sample: naive CD4+ T cells from PBMCs. Specified subset: CD45RA+ positively selected. The V call is TRBV18, the J call TRBJ2-1; D ambiguous. The receptor's source is a man aged 18 to 29 in good health. Some clones in this sample may be carry-over from other donors' samples. In DNA form, the CDR3 reads TGTGCCAGCTCACTAACGCGTCAGTACAATGAGCAGTTCTTC. As protein: CASSLTRQYNEQFF.